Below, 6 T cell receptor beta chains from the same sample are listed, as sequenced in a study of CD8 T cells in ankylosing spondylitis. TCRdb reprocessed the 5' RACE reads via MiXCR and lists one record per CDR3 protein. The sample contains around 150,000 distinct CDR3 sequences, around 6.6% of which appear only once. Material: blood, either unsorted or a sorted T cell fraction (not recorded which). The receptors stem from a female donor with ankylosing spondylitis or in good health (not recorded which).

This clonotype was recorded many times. The CDR3 sequence is CASSYLLAGGTGEQFF. The CDR3 DNA sequence: TGTGCCAGCAGTTACCTGCTAGCGGGGGGGACGGGGGAGCAGTTCTTC. The J gene is TRBJ2-1, the V gene TRBV6-5; 12 nucleotides match TRBD2. The CDR3 covers 16 residues. V shed 2 bases, J shed 10 bases, and the junction held 9 bases outside the gene matches. CDR1 is MNHEY and CDR2 is SVGAGI in the germline V gene.

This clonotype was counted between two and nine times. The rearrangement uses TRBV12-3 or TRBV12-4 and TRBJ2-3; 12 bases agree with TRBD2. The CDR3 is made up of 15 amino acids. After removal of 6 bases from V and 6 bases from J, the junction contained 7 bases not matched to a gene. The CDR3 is CASRMTSGGPDTQYF. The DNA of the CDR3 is TGTGCCAGCAGGATGACTAGCGGGGGCCCCGATACGCAGTATTTT.

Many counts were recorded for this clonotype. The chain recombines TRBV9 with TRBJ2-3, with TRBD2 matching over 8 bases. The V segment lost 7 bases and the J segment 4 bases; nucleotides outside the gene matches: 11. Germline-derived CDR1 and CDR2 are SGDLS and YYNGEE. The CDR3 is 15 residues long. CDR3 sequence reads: CASVRGGQGADTQYF. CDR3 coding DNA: TGTGCCAGCGTCCGGGGGGGGCAAGGGGCAGATACGCAGTATTTT.

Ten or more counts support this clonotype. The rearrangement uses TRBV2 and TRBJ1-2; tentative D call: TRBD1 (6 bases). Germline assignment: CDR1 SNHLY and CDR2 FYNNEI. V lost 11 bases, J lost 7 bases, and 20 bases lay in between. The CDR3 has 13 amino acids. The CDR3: CASGGDTRFGYTF. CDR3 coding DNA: TGTGCCTCTGGGGGGGACACAAGGTTTGGCTACACCTTC.

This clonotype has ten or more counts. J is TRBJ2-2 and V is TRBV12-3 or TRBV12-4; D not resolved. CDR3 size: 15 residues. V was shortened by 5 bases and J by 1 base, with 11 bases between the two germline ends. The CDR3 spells CASSPRHLNTGELFF. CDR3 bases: TGTGCCAGCAGTCCTCGCCATCTGAACACCGGGGAGCTGTTTTTT.

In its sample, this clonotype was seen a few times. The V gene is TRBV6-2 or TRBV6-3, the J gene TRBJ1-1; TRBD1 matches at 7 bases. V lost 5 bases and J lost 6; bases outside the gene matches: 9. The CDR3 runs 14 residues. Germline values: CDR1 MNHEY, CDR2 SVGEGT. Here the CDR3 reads CASSPFDRAPEAFF. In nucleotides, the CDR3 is TGTGCCAGCAGTCCCTTTGACAGGGCCCCTGAAGCTTTCTTT.